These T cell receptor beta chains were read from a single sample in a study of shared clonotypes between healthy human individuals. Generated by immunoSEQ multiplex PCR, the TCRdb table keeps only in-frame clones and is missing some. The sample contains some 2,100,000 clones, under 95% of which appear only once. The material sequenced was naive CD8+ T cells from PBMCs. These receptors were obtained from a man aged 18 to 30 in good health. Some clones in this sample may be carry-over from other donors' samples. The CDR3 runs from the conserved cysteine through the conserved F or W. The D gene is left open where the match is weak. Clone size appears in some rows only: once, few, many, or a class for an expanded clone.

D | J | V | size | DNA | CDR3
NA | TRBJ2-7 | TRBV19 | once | TGTGCCAGTAGTTACCGGAACGAGCAGTACTTC | CASSYRNEQYF
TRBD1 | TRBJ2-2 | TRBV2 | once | TGTGCCAGCGGGGGACAGATGAACACCGGGGAGCTGTTTTTT | CASGGQMNTGELFF
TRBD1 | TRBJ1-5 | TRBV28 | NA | TGTGCCAGCAGCCTACCGGCGACAGGGACCTATAGCAATCAGCCCCAGCATTTT | CASSLPATGTYSNQPQHF
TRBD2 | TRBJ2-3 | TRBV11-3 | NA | TGTGCCAGCAGCTCCTTCACTCTGGGGACTAGCGGGAGCACAGATACGCAGTATTTT | CASSSFTLGTSGSTDTQYF
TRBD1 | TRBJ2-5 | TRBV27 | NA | TGTGCCAGCAAGGGAACAGGGGGCGGGGAGACCCAGTACTTC | CASKGTGGGETQYF
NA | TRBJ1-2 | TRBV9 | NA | TGTGCCAGCAGCGTAGGGGAGAGTCAGAACCTTAACTATGGCTACACCTTC | CASSVGESQNLNYGYTF
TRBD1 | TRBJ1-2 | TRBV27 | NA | TGTGCCACCGGAGACAGGGGGTTGGCTAACTATGGCTACACCTTC | CATGDRGLANYGYTF
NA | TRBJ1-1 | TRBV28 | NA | TGTGCCAGCAGTTTATTGGGAGCCTCCAAGGAGGCTGAAGCTTTCTTT | CASSLLGASKEAEAFF
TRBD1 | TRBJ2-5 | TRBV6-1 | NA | TGTGCCAGCAGTGACTGGGACAGTCAAGAGACCCAGTACTTC | CASSDWDSQETQYF
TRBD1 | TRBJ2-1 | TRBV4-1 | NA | TGCGCCAGCAGCCGCTTACCCGGGACAGGGTCCAATGAGCAGTTCTTC | CASSRLPGTGSNEQFF
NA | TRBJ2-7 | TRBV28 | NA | TGTGCCAGCAGTTTACCCCGGGGGCGAGACCCCTACGAGCAGTACTTC | CASSLPRGRDPYEQYF
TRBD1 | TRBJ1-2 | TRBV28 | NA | TGTGCCAGCCAACCCCGGGGCAGGGGGCCTGGTGGGGGTGGCTACACCTTC | CASQPRGRGPGGGGYTF
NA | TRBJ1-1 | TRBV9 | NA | TGTGCCAGCAGCGGGCCGAGATTACAGGAAGCTTTCTTT | CASSGPRLQEAFF
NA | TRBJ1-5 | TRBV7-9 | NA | TGTGCCAGCAGCTTAGGTTCCGAGGACAATCAGCCCCAGCATTTT | CASSLGSEDNQPQHF
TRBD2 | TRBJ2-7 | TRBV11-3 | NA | TGTGCCAGCAGCTGGCGGGAGGGCTACGAGCAGTACTTC | CASSWREGYEQYF
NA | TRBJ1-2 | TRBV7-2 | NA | TGTGCCAGCAGCTTAGGGGGGGCGAATGGCTACACCTTC | CASSLGGANGYTF
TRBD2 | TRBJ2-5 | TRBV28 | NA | TGTGCCAGCAGTTTCCCCCGGGGGGGTGGTTCGGAGACCCAGTACTTC | CASSFPRGGGSETQYF
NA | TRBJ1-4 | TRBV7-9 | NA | TGTGCCAGCAGCCGCCCGCTTGTTGAGAAACTGTTTTTT | CASSRPLVEKLFF
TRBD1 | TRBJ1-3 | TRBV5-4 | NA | TGTGCCAGCAGCACGGGGACAGGGTTTTCTGGAAACACCATATATTTT | CASSTGTGFSGNTIYF
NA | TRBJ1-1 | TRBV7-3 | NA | TGTGCCAGCAGCTTCGTTCGACTGGGCAGACGGAACACTGAAGCTTTCTTT | CASSFVRLGRRNTEAFF
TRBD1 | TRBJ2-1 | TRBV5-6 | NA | TGTGCCAGCAGCGTGGACAGGGGGTATGAGCAGTTCTTC | CASSVDRGYEQFF
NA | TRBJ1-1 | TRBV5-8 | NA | TGTGCCAGCAGCTTCAACCCGAACACTGAAGCTTTCTTT | CASSFNPNTEAFF
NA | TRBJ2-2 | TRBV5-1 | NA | TGCGCCAGCAAAAAGGAGGGACACATAGAAAAGAACACCGGGGAGCTGTTTTTT | CASKKEGHIEKNTGELFF
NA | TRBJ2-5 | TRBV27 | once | TGTGCCAGCAGTTCTCGCTGGGTCGAGACCCAGTACTTC | CASSSRWVETQYF
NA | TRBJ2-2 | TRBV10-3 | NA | TGTGCCAGCTGGAACCGGCCCGGGGAGCTGTTTTTT | CASWNRPGELFF
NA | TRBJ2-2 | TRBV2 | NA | TGTGCCAGCACTCGACAGAGAAGCACCGGGGAGCTGTTTTTT | CASTRQRSTGELFF
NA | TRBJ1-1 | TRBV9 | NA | TGTGCCAGCAGCGTACGCGGCAACGCTGAAGCTTTCTTT | CASSVRGNAEAFF
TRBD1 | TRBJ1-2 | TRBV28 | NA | TGTGCCAGCAGTTTAGAGGACAGGGGGTTCTTTGGCTACACCTTC | CASSLEDRGFFGYTF
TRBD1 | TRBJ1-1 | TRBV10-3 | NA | TGTGCCATCAGTGACCTAGGACAGGGAGGGAACACTGAAGCTTTCTTT | CAISDLGQGGNTEAFF
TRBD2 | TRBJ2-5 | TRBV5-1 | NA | TGCGCCAGCAGGGGTTTAGGGTCTAGCGGGGCCCTCCAAGAGACCCAGTACTTC | CASRGLGSSGALQETQYF
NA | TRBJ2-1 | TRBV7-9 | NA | TGTGCCAGCAGCCTCAGCCGAGACTACCCACTAAGCTCCTACAATGAGCAGTTCTTC | CASSLSRDYPLSSYNEQFF
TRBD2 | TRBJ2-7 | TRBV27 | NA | TGTGCCAGCACCGGGACTAGCGGGTCCTACGAGCAGTACTTC | CASTGTSGSYEQYF
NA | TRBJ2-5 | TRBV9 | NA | TGTGCCAGCAGCGTAGGCCAGAAAGAGACCCAGTACTTC | CASSVGQKETQYF
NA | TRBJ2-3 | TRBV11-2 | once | TGTGCCAGCAGCCCTCTCCCCACAGATACGCAGTATTTT | CASSPLPTDTQYF
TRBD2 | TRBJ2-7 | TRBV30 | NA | TGTGCCTGGAGCCGGACTAGCGGGAGGGCCCGGAGCTCCTACGAGCAGTACTTC | CAWSRTSGRARSSYEQYF
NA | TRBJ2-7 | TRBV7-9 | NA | TGTGCCAGCACGCAGGGTTCCTACGAGCAGTACTTC | CASTQGSYEQYF
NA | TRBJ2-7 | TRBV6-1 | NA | TGTGCCAGCAGTGAACTGGGGACCGCCCTCTACGAGCAGTACTTC | CASSELGTALYEQYF
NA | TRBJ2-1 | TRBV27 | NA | TGTGCCAGCAGTTTGAATAGCTGGGGTCCCCGGGATGAGCAGTTCTTC | CASSLNSWGPRDEQFF
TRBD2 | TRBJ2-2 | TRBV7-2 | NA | TGTGCCAGCAGCTTATTGCATAAGCGGGAGTACGACACCGGGGAGCTGTTTTTT | CASSLLHKREYDTGELFF
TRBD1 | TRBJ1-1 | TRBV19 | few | TGTGCCAGTAGTCACCCCCTCGGACAGGGGAGCACTGAAGCTTTCTTT | CASSHPLGQGSTEAFF
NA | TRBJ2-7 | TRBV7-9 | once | TGTGCCAGCAGCCACCGGGACGGATTTTACGAGCAGTACTTC | CASSHRDGFYEQYF
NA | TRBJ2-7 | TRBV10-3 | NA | TGTGCCATCATGGGGCCCGCCTACGAGCAGTACTTC | CAIMGPAYEQYF
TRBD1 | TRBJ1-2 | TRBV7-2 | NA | TGTGCCAGCAGCCCCCCGGGACAGCCTTCCTATGGCTACACCTTC | CASSPPGQPSYGYTF